This T cell receptor beta chain was captured in a study of CD8+ T cells in alopecia areata. Study-level findings and limits: Researchers report lesional scalp, most notably alopecia totalis/universalis, outstripped normal scalp in clonality.

This clone has just a few counts. Its antigen is unknown. The sequencing template was cDNA reverse transcribed from extracted RNA. Assay used: immunoSEQ multiplex PCR; TCRdb lists only in-frame clones, some missing. The repertoire holds about 100,000 clones, with about 50% as singletons. This CDR3 has 14 amino acids. Germline lookup yields CDR1 MDHEN and CDR2 SYDVKM. With 3 bases clipped from V and 1 base from J, the junction kept 3 bases outside the gene matches. The receptor was isolated from a human donor with alopecia areata. The chain uses TRBV28 and TRBJ2-7; 7 nucleotides agree with TRBD1. The sample taken for sequencing was NKG2D-low CD8+ T cells sorted from blood. The CDR3 is CASSFGTESYEQYF. The CDR3 DNA reads TGTGCCAGCAGTTTTGGGACAGAGTCCTACGAGCAGTACTTC. Variable domain in full (rest from reference TRBV28 and TRBJ2-7): DVKVTQSSRYLVKRTGEKVFLECVQDMDHENMFWYRQDPGLGLRLIYFSYDVKMKEKGDIPEGYSVSREKKERFSLILESASTNQTSMYLCASSFGTESYEQYFGPGTRLTVT.